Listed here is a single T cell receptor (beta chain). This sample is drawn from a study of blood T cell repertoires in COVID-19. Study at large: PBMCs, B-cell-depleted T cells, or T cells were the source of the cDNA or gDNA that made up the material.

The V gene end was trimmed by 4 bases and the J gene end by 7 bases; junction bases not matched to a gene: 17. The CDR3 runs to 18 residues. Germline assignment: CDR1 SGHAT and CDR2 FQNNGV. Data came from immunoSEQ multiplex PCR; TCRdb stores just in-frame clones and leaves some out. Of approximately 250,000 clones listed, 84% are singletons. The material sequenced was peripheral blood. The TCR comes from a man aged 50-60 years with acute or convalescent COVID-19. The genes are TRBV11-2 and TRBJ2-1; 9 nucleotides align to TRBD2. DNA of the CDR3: TGTGCCAGCAGCTCTAGCGCGAGCGGGGGGACATGGGGGAATGAGCAGTTCTTC. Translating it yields CASSSSASGGTWGNEQFF.